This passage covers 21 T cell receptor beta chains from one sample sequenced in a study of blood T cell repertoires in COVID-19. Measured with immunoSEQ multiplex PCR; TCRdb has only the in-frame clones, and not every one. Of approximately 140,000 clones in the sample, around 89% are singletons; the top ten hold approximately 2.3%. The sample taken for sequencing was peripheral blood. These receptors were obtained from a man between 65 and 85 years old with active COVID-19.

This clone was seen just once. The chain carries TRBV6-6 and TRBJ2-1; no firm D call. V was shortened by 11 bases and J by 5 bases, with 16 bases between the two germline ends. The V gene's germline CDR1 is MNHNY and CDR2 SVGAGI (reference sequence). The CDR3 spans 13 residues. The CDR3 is CACLSRANNEQFF. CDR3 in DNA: TGTGCCTGCCTTTCTCGAGCGAACAATGAGCAGTTCTTC.

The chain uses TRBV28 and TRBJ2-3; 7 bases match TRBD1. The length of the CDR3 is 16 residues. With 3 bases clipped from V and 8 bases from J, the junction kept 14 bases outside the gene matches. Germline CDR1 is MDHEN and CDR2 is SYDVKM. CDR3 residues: CASSLDRQGSVGTQYF. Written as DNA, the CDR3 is TGTGCCAGCAGTTTGGACCGACAGGGCTCGGTGGGTACGCAGTATTTT.

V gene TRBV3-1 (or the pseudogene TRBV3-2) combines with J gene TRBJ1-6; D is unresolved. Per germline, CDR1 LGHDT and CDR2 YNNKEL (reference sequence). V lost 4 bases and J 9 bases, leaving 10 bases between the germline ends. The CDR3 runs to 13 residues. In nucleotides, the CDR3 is TGTGCCAGCAGCCCCCGTGAGGGTTCACCCCTCCACTTT. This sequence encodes CASSPREGSPLHF.

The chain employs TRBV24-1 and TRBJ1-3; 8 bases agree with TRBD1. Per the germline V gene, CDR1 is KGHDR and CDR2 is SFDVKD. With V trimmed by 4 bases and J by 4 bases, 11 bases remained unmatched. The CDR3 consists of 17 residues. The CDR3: CATSDHPRTGSGNTIYF. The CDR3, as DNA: TGTGCCACCAGTGACCATCCGCGGACAGGGAGCGGAAACACCATATATTTT.

CDR3 in amino acids: CASSPIGEGSYEQYF. The CDR3 DNA follows: TGTGCCAGCAGTCCCATAGGGGAGGGCTCCTACGAGCAGTACTTC. The chain joins TRBV27 to TRBJ2-7; 7 bases agree with TRBD2. This CDR3 is built from 15 residues. J lost 0 bases, V lost 5 bases, and 7 bases had no gene match. Germline V gives CDR1 MNHEY, CDR2 SMNVEV (reference sequence).

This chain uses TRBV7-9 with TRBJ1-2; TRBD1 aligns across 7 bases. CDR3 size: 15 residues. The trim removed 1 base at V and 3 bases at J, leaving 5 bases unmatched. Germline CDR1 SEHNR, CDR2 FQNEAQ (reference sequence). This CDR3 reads CASSLGKGADYGYTF. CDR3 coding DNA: TGTGCCAGCAGCTTAGGGAAGGGGGCTGACTATGGCTACACCTTC.

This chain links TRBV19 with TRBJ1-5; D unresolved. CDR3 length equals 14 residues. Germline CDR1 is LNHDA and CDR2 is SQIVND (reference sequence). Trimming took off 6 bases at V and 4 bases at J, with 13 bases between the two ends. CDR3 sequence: CASSDGANNQPQHF. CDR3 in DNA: TGTGCCAGTAGCGATGGAGCAAATAATCAGCCCCAGCATTTT.

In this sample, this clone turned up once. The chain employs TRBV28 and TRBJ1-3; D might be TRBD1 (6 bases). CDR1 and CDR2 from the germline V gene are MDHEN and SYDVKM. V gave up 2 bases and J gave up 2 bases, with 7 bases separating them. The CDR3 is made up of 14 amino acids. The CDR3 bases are TGTGCCAGCAGTTTAGCAGGGGCTGGAAACACCATATATTTT. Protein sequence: CASSLAGAGNTIYF.

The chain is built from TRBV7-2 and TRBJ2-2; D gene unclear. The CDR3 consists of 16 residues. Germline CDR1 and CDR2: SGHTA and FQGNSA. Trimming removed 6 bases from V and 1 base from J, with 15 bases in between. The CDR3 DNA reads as TGTGCCAGCAGGCCAGTCGTAACTATGAACACCGGGGAGCTGTTTTTT. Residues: CASRPVVTMNTGELFF. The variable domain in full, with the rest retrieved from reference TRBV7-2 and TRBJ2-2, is GAGVSQSPSNKVTEKGKDVELRCDPISGHTALYWYRQSLGQGLEFLIYFQGNSAPDKSGLPSDRFSAERTGGSVSTLTIQRTQQEDSAVYLCASRPVVTMNTGELFFGEGSRLTVL.

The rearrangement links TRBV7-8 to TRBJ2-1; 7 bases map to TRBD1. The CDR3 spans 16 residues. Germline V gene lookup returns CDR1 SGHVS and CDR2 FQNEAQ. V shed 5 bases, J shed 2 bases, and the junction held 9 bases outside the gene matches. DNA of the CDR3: TGTGCCAGCAGCCGCTTGGGACAGTCGACCTACAATGAGCAGTTCTTC. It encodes CASSRLGQSTYNEQFF.

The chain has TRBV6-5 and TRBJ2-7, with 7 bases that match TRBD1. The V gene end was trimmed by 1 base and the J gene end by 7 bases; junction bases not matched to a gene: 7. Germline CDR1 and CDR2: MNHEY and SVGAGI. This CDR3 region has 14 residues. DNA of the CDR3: TGTGCCAGCAGTTACTTGACAGGGCCGGGGGAGCAGTACTTC. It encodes CASSYLTGPGEQYF.

This CDR3 is CAWRRTPNTEAFF. The CDR3 DNA reads TGTGCCTGGAGACGGACACCTAACACTGAAGCTTTCTTT. The chain links TRBV30 to TRBJ1-1; tentatively, D is TRBD1 (5 bases). Germline V CDR1 and CDR2: GTSNPN, SVGIG (reference sequence). This CDR3 has 13 amino acids. V lost 3 bases, J lost 2 bases, and 10 bases lay in between.

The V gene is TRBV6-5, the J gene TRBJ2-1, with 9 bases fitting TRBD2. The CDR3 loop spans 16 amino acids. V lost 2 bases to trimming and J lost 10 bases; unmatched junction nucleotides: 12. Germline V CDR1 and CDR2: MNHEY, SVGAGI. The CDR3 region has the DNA TGTGCCAGCAGTTACACCGGCGGGAGGGTGCAGGAGGAGCAGTTCTTC. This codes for CASSYTGGRVQEEQFF.

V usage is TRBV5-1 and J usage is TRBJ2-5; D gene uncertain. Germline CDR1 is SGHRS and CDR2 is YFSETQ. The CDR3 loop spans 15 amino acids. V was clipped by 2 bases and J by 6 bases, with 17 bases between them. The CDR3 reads CASSLEETPQKTQYF. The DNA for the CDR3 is TGCGCCAGCAGCTTAGAAGAAACACCCCAGAAGACCCAGTACTTC.

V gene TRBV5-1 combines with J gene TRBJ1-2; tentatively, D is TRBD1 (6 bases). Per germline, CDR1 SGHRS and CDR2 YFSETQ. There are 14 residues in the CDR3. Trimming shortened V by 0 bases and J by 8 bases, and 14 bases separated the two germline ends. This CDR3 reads CASSLGTGKGGYTF. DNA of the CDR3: TGCGCCAGCAGCTTGGGAACAGGGAAGGGCGGCTACACCTTC.

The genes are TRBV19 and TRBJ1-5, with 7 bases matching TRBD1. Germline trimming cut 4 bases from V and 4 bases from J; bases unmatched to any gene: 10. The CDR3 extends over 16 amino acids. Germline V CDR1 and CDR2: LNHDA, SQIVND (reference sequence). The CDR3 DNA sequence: TGTGCCAGTAGTAGAGGGCAGGGGGGCAATAATCAGCCCCAGCATTTT. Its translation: CASSRGQGGNNQPQHF.

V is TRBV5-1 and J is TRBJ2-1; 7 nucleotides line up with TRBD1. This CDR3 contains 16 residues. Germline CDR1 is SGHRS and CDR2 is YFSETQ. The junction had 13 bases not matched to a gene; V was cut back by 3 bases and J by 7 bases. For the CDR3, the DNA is TGCGCCAGCAGCTCACAGGGGCCTCCAGTGGGAAATGAGCAGTTCTTC. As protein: CASSSQGPPVGNEQFF.

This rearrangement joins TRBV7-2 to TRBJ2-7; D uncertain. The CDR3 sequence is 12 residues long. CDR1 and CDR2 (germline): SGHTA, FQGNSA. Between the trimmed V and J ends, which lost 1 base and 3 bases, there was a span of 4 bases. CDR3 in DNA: TGTGCCAGCAGCTTAGATAACTACGAGCAGTACTTC. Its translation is CASSLDNYEQYF.

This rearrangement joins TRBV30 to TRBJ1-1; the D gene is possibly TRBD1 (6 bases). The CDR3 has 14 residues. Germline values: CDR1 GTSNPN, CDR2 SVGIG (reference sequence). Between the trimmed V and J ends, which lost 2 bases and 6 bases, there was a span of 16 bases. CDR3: CAWSFRGAEAEAFF. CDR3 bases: TGTGCCTGGAGTTTTCGGGGGGCTGAAGCTGAAGCTTTCTTT.

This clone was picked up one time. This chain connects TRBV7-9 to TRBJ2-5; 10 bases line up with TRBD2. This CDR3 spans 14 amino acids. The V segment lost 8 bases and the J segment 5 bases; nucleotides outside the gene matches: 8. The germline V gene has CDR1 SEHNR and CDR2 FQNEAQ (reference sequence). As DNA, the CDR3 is TGTGCCAGCGGACCGGGACTAGCGTTGGAGACCCAGTACTTC. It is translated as CASGPGLALETQYF.

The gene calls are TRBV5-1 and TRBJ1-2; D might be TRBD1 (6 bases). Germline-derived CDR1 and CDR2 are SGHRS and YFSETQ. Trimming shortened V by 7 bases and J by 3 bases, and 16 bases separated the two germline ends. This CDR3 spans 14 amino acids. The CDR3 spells CASHDVPGDYGYTF. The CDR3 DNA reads TGCGCCAGCCACGATGTGCCAGGGGACTATGGCTACACCTTC.